This TCR beta chain was identified during a study of T cell responses to AZD1222 COVID-19 vaccine (dated by TCRdb to about 2021). Some background on the complete study: TCR sequencing covered about 230 trial participants: nearly 210 given two doses of AZD1222 and 26 given two doses of MenACWY control vaccine. Trial participants were enrolled by age into 18-55, 56-69 and 70-plus year subgroups, with around 140, 26 and 57 TCR-sequenced participants respectively.

Of note for this clone: Its antigen is unknown. Base qualities were left out, and no much larger clone turns up one base away.

The germline V gene yields SGHRS for CDR1 and YFSETQ for CDR2. Ends trimmed: V by 4 bases, J by 0 bases; bases unmatched to a gene: 5. Taken from cysteine to phenylalanine, the CDR3 has 17 residues. The CDR3 DNA has 51 bases and is translated from base 1. In the paper's terms, the time point label means: about 28 days (+/-7) after the second vaccine dose. Because spike-specific TCR depth and breadth did not differ between the two schedules, AZD1222 recipients who got a second dose at roughly 4 weeks were pooled with those who got a second dose at roughly 12 weeks. Vaccinee samples were obtained from the UK trials COV001 and COV002, which included a single-blind randomized controlled phase 2/3 trial of AZD1222 (ChAdOx1 nCoV-19) in healthy adults. Trial participant PBMC samples were collected at day 0 and day 28 after the second dose for TCRbeta chain sequencing. What the study reported, not specific to this receptor: Conclusions about previously exposed vaccinees are limited, since just 5 or 6 AZD1222 recipients were seropositive for SARS-CoV-2 at baseline. After two AZD1222 doses, spike-specific TCR breadth and depth were significantly higher than at day 0 and than in MenACWY recipients. Nearly half of unique spike-specific TCRs reportedly recognized epitopes outside regions mutated in the B.1.351 and B.1.1.7 variants. The whole spike protein was spanned by vaccine-associated CD4 TCRs, and dominant responses were seen in regions 160-218 and 743-854. The 56-69-year group was small, and its depth increase did not reach significance, likely because of low power. Most participants were white British and females outnumbered males, and the authors suggested that clonal diversity may have been underestimated. Because no day 14 peak-response samples were available, repertoires were characterized only after the peak T cell response.

The CDR3 regions of human TCRbeta chains were subjected to immunosequencing. The authors' pipeline ran thus. Repertoire TCRs were checked for matches against a reference library of SARS-CoV-2-specific TCRs that had been generated using the MIRA antigen-specificity platform. Breadth was defined as the fraction of unique TCRs that were SARS-CoV-2-associated, and depth was defined as the fraction of total T cells that were SARS-CoV-2-associated. Using the MIRA data, each spike-specific TCR was assigned both to the spike region to which the TCR was reactive and to a CD4 or CD8 class. Log10-transformed breadth and depth values were compared by one-way ANOVA with Sidak's multiple comparisons tests. TCRdb took over this immuneACCESS table, retaining in-frame rearrangements with V and J assigned. Such tables are incomplete; in checked studies, under half of the missing clones stem from an unresolved V gene, and the remainder is unexplained. V and J calls and clone size come straight from that table; D and trimming were deduced from the DNA. The sample yields some 79,000 clones; approximately 83% were counted once. The ten largest clonotypes hold about 3.5% of the sample.

This chain joins TRBV5-1 to TRBJ2-3; 13 bases in the middle match TRBD2. The clonotype comes from an adult who received the AZD1222 COVID-19 vaccine. This sample comprised peripheral blood, obtained 28 days after the second AZD1222 dose. The sequenced DNA is TGCGCCAGCAGCGCGGGACTAGCGGGGCCTAGCACAGATACGCAGTATTTT. Translation gives CASSAGLAGPSTDTQYF.